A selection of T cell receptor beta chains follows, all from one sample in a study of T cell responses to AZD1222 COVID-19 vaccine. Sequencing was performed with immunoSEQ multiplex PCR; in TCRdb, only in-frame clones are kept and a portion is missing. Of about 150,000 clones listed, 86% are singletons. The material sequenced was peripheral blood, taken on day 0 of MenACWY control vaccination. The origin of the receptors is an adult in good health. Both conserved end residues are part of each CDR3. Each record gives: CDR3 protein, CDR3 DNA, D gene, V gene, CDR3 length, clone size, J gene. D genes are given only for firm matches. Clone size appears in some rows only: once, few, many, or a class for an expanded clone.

CASSQGGIGHTEAFF	TGCGCCAGCAGCCAGGGGGGGATTGGGCACACTGAAGCTTTCTTT	NA	TRBV4-3	15	NA	TRBJ1-1
CARSVDREQYF	TGTGCCAGAAGCGTGGACAGGGAGCAGTACTTC	TRBD1	TRBV5-3	11	once	TRBJ2-7
CASSWGTGGPNYGYTF	TGTGCCAGCAGCTGGGGGACAGGGGGCCCTAACTATGGCTACACCTTC	TRBD1	TRBV11-2	16	NA	TRBJ1-2
CASSSRTSGRYYEQYF	TGCGCCAGCAGCTCCCGGACTAGCGGGAGGTACTACGAGCAGTACTTC	TRBD2	TRBV5-1	16	NA	TRBJ2-7
CASSSPHRGLSGYTF	TGTGCCAGCAGTTCCCCCCACAGGGGGCTGTCTGGCTACACCTTC	TRBD1	TRBV28	15	NA	TRBJ1-2
CASSLRFSGGEETQYF	TGTGCCAGCAGCTTACGCTTTAGCGGGGGGGAAGAGACCCAGTACTTC	TRBD2	TRBV11-2	16	once	TRBJ2-5
CASSPSIGGFYEQYF	TGTGCCAGCTCACCTTCTATTGGCGGGTTCTACGAGCAGTACTTC	NA	TRBV18	15	NA	TRBJ2-7
CASSFYTGELFF	TGTGCCAGCAGTTTTTACACCGGGGAGCTGTTTTTT	NA	TRBV27	12	once	TRBJ2-2
CASSKETGDSNQPQHF	TGCGCCAGCAGTAAGGAGACAGGGGATAGCAATCAGCCCCAGCATTTT	TRBD1	TRBV23-1	16	NA	TRBJ1-5
CASSLRGGGTEAFF	TGTGCCAGCAGCCTCAGGGGAGGAGGCACTGAAGCTTTCTTT	NA	TRBV7-2	14	NA	TRBJ1-1
CASSPGTGGSTTEAFF	TGCGCCAGCAGCCCCGGGACAGGGGGTTCGACCACTGAAGCTTTCTTT	TRBD1	TRBV5-1	16	NA	TRBJ1-1
CASSSQTTSSYNEQFF	TGTGCCAGCAGCTCCCAGACTACTTCGTCCTACAATGAGCAGTTCTTC	NA	TRBV11-2	16	NA	TRBJ2-1
CASSLEVWLDGYTF	TGTGCCAGCAGCCTTGAAGTTTGGCTGGATGGCTACACCTTC	NA	TRBV6-2/TRBV6-3	14	NA	TRBJ1-2
CASSKKVALGGNTEAFF	TGTGCCAGCAGCAAAAAAGTCGCGTTGGGAGGGAACACTGAAGCTTTCTTT	NA	TRBV21-1	17	NA	TRBJ1-1
CASSYGTGYLAFF	TGTGCCAGCAGTTACGGGACAGGGTATTTAGCTTTCTTT	TRBD1	TRBV6-5	13	NA	TRBJ1-1
CASSSLLPNTEAFF	TGTGCCAGCAGCTCATTACTCCCGAACACTGAAGCTTTCTTT	NA	TRBV11-1	14	once	TRBJ1-1
CASSVAGGPSNEQYF	TGTGCCAGCAGCGTAGCGGGAGGGCCTAGCAACGAGCAGTACTTC	TRBD2	TRBV9	15	few	TRBJ2-7
CSVDPRGTGGMQNTEAFF	TGCAGCGTTGATCCAAGAGGGACAGGGGGAATGCAGAACACTGAAGCTTTCTTT	TRBD1	TRBV29-1	18	NA	TRBJ1-1
CASSQLYRGRAAKNIQYF	TGTGCCAGCAGCCAACTTTACAGGGGCCGGGCAGCCAAAAACATTCAGTACTTC	TRBD1	TRBV3-1/TRBV3-2	18	NA	TRBJ2-4
CASSLVWGTEAFF	TGTGCCAGCAGCTTAGTATGGGGGACAGAAGCTTTCTTT	NA	TRBV7-8	13	NA	TRBJ1-1
CSVTLAANREQYF	TGCAGCGTCACACTAGCGGCCAATCGGGAGCAGTACTTC	TRBD2	TRBV29-1	13	once	TRBJ2-7
CASSSDSALSFNYGYTF	TGTGCCAGCTCATCCGACAGTGCTCTCTCATTTAACTATGGCTACACCTTC	NA	TRBV18	17	NA	TRBJ1-2
CASSIRDRNQPQHF	TGTGCCAGTAGTATTCGGGACCGCAATCAGCCCCAGCATTTT	NA	TRBV19	14	NA	TRBJ1-5
CASSSTGTNTGELFF	TGCGCCAGCAGCTCAACAGGAACGAACACCGGGGAGCTGTTTTTT	NA	TRBV5-1	15	NA	TRBJ2-2
CASRLGDEKLFF	TGTGCCAGCAGGTTGGGTGATGAAAAACTGTTTTTT	NA	TRBV7-9	12	NA	TRBJ1-4
CATSEGQLNQPQHF	TGTGCCACCAGTGAGGGACAGCTCAATCAGCCCCAGCATTTT	TRBD1	TRBV24-1	14	NA	TRBJ1-5
CAIRETGEQGYTF	TGTGCCATCAGAGAGACAGGGGAGCAGGGCTACACCTTC	TRBD1	TRBV10-3	13	NA	TRBJ1-2
CASSVGLAGGNLDYEQYF	TGTGCCAGCAGCGTCGGACTAGCGGGAGGGAATCTAGACTACGAGCAGTACTTC	TRBD2	TRBV7-2	18	NA	TRBJ2-7
CASSQVSEAFF	TGTGCCAGCAGCCAGGTCTCTGAAGCTTTCTTT	NA	TRBV12-3/TRBV12-4	11	NA	TRBJ1-1
CASSRTSGGQETQYF	TGTGCCAGCTCCCGGACTAGCGGGGGACAAGAGACCCAGTACTTC	TRBD2	TRBV18	15	NA	TRBJ2-5
CASSPGPIGDTQYF	TGTGCCAGCTCTCCAGGCCCCATCGGAGATACGCAGTATTTT	NA	TRBV11-3	14	NA	TRBJ2-3
CAISESGRTVEAFF	TGTGCCATCAGTGAGTCGGGAAGGACAGTAGAAGCTTTCTTT	NA	TRBV10-3	14	NA	TRBJ1-1
CASSEILGNTEAFF	TGTGCCAGCAGTGAAATTCTGGGGAACACTGAAGCTTTCTTT	NA	TRBV6-1	14	NA	TRBJ1-1
CASSPNGQDWTEAFF	TGTGCCAGCTCACCTAACGGACAGGATTGGACTGAAGCTTTCTTT	TRBD1	TRBV18	15	NA	TRBJ1-1
CASSSRGVARDEQYF	TGTGCCAGCAGCTCCAGGGGGGTGGCTAGGGATGAGCAGTACTTC	NA	TRBV13	15	NA	TRBJ2-7
CASSDRGGDEGRSNQPQHF	TGCGCCAGCAGTGATCGGGGGGGGGACGAGGGACGGAGCAATCAGCCCCAGCATTTT	NA	TRBV10-1	19	once	TRBJ1-5
CASSETLQGRAFF	TGTGCCAGCAGTGAGACACTGCAGGGGAGAGCTTTCTTT	NA	TRBV6-4	13	NA	TRBJ1-1
CASSGGTLGDTEAFF	TGTGCCAGCAGCGGAGGGACCCTAGGGGACACTGAAGCTTTCTTT	NA	TRBV9	15	NA	TRBJ1-1
CASSYSGPKNIQYF	TGTGCCAGCAGTTACTCGGGCCCCAAAAACATTCAGTACTTC	NA	TRBV6-5	14	NA	TRBJ2-4
CATSSGPGVASSTNEKLFF	TGTGCCACCAGCAGTGGCCCCGGGGTGGCTTCTTCAACTAATGAAAAACTGTTTTTT	NA	TRBV15	19	NA	TRBJ1-4
CASSFWFRGNEQFF	TGTGCCAGCAGCTTCTGGTTCCGAGGGAATGAGCAGTTCTTC	NA	TRBV7-9	14	NA	TRBJ2-1
CASSKGGHEQYF	TGTGCCAGCAGCAAAGGGGGGCACGAGCAGTACTTC	NA	TRBV21-1	12	NA	TRBJ2-7